One sample yielded the 4 T cell receptor beta chains listed below, sequenced in a study of shared clonotypes between healthy human individuals. CD45RO-negative cells were positively selected for CCR7, leaving out terminally differentiated effector memory CD45RA+ cells. Some clones are missing from TCRdb's copy, which holds only in-frame ones; the method was immunoSEQ multiplex PCR. The table shows millions of clones, with approximately 94% occurring only once. The sequencing input was naive CD8+ T cells sorted from blood. All receptors come from a man aged 18 to 30 in good health.

The chain is built from TRBV28 and TRBJ1-5; D call uncertain. The germline V gene encodes CDR1 MDHEN and CDR2 SYDVKM. The V and J ends lost 5 bases and 4 bases respectively, with 12 bases between them. The CDR3 is 14 residues long. This chain's CDR3 is CASSPSGWNQPQHF. The CDR3 nucleotides read TGTGCCAGCAGTCCCTCGGGGTGGAATCAGCCCCAGCATTTT.

The chain couples TRBV30 to TRBJ2-2; no reliable D call. Trimming stripped 0 bases from V and 1 base from J, with 15 bases between. The CDR3 extends over 17 amino acids. CDR1 and CDR2 (germline): GTSNPN, SVGIG (reference sequence). The DNA for the CDR3 is TGTGCCTGGAGTGTAAACCCCCCGGGCTTGAACACCGGGGAGCTGTTTTTT. Encoded protein: CAWSVNPPGLNTGELFF. The full variable domain, with the rest looked up from reference TRBV30 and TRBJ2-2, is SQTIHQWPATLVQPVGSPLSLECTVEGTSNPNLYWYRQAAGRGLQLLFYSVGIGQISSEVPQNLSASRPQDRQFILSSKKLLLSDSGFYLCAWSVNPPGLNTGELFFGEGSRLTVL.

This chain connects TRBV7-9 to TRBJ2-5; D gene uncertain. The ends were cut back, 5 bases at V and 5 bases at J, with 12 bases in the middle. The CDR3 totals 13 residues. CDR1 is SEHNR and CDR2 is FQNEAQ in the germline V gene (reference sequence). The CDR3 is CASSPTSAETQYF. CDR3 DNA: TGTGCCAGCAGCCCGACATCAGCGGAGACCCAGTACTTC.

The chain employs TRBV11-2 and TRBJ1-1; 8 bases line up with TRBD1. V lost 3 bases, J lost 2 bases, and 14 bases stayed unmatched. Germline-derived CDR1 and CDR2 are SGHAT and FQNNGV. The length of the CDR3 is 18 residues. Written as DNA, the CDR3 is TGTGCCAGCAGCTTCGAACTCAGGACAGGGATAATAAACACTGAAGCTTTCTTT. This sequence encodes CASSFELRTGIINTEAFF.